The T cell receptor (beta chain) under discussion was sequenced for a study of blood T cell repertoires in COVID-19. This CDR3 has 10 residues. The germline gives CDR1 SGHVS, CDR2 FNYEAQ. As to this clone: One end of the junction does not line up with germline, which may come from a read error.

Study processing details: Counts of nucleated cells, estimated from reference gene primer amplification, were obtained. Libraries were prepared by immunoSEQ multiplex PCR; TCRdb keeps only in-frame clonotypes and omits some of them. From that table come the V and J calls and clone size; the DNA was used to work out D and trimming. Counted here are some 260,000 clones, nearly 90% occurring once; the ten biggest clones make up 3% to 3.5%. The genes are TRBV7-6 and TRBJ1-2; D not certain. Sequencing was done on a sample of peripheral blood. The origin of this receptor is a man aged 18 to 35 with active or convalescent COVID-19. CDR3 sequence: CASSLTEIHF. DNA of the CDR3: TGTGCCAGCAGCTTAACAGAAATCCACTTC.